The 24 T cell receptor beta chains below all came from one sample that was sequenced in a study of T cell responses to AZD1222 COVID-19 vaccine. The table came from immunoSEQ multiplex PCR; TCRdb's copy has only in-frame clones and leaves some out. This sample has roughly 140,000 clones, with 92% found just once. The specimen was peripheral blood, collected 28 days after the second AZD1222 dose. The receptors here all came from an adult who received the AZD1222 COVID-19 vaccine.

The chain couples TRBV7-2 to TRBJ2-1; D unresolved. The CDR3 runs to 14 residues. V was pared by 1 base and J by 8 bases, with 12 bases between. The V gene's germline CDR1 is SGHTA and CDR2 FQGNSA. CDR3: CASSLGVNVYEQFF. For the CDR3, the DNA is TGTGCCAGCAGCTTAGGGGTTAATGTGTATGAGCAGTTCTTC.

This clone was counted a single time. Written as DNA, the CDR3 is TGTGCCAGCAGCCTTATCGAGGGCCCTGGGGAGCAGTACTTC. This encodes CASSLIEGPGEQYF. This chain connects TRBV14 to TRBJ2-7; tentative D call: TRBD2 (5 bases). The CDR3 runs to 14 residues. Looked up from germline, CDR1 is SGHDN and CDR2 is FVKESK. Deletions cut 4 bases from V and 7 bases from J, with 17 bases between.

V is TRBV5-1 and J is TRBJ2-1; D gene unclear. Germline assignment: CDR1 SGHRS and CDR2 YFSETQ. The CDR3 has 15 amino acids. V was cut by 0 bases and J by 4 bases, with 11 bases left in between. This CDR3 reads CASSLAVGSYNEQFF. The CDR3 DNA is TGCGCCAGCAGCTTGGCGGTGGGAAGTTACAATGAGCAGTTCTTC.

The chain couples TRBV25-1 to TRBJ2-2; possible D gene TRBD1, 5 bases. The CDR3 loop spans 13 amino acids. Germline V CDR1 and CDR2: MGHDK, SYGVNS. The germline V and J ends were trimmed by 8 bases and 6 bases, with 13 bases remaining between them. The CDR3 loop reads CASADSPPGELFF. In DNA, the CDR3 is TGTGCCAGCGCAGACAGCCCCCCCGGGGAGCTGTTTTTT.

The chain links TRBV5-1 to TRBJ1-4, with 7 bases that match TRBD1. With V trimmed by 4 bases and J by 5 bases, 8 bases remained unmatched. There are 15 residues in the CDR3. The germline gives CDR1 SGHRS, CDR2 YFSETQ. CDR3 amino acids: CASSHGGTENEKLFF. For the CDR3, the DNA is TGCGCCAGCAGCCACGGGGGGACAGAAAATGAAAAACTGTTTTTT.

This clone was seen a single time. The V call is TRBV7-9, the J call TRBJ2-1, with D perhaps TRBD2 (6 bases). V gave up 8 bases and J gave up 5 bases, with 10 bases separating them. Looked up from germline, CDR1 is SEHNR and CDR2 is FQNEAQ (reference sequence). The CDR3 runs to 12 residues. The CDR3 DNA reads TGTGCCAGCTTCGGGGAGGACAATGAGCAGTTCTTC. As protein: CASFGEDNEQFF.

The CDR3 here is CASSRLVRIGVTDTQYF. The CDR3 DNA reads TGTGCCAGCAGCCGACTAGTCCGCATCGGAGTCACAGATACGCAGTATTTT. The chain has TRBV6-2 or TRBV6-3 and TRBJ2-3, with D maybe TRBD2 (6 bases). The CDR3 spans 17 residues. The germline gives CDR1 MNHEY, CDR2 SVGEGT. Trimming took off 6 bases at V and 2 bases at J, with 21 bases between the two ends.

V is TRBV10-2 and J is TRBJ2-2; TRBD2 might be the D (5 bases). V was pared by 8 bases and J by 5 bases, with 15 bases between. This CDR3 is 14 amino acids long. Germline-derived CDR1 and CDR2 are WSHSY and SAAADI. As DNA, the CDR3 is TGCGCCAGCGGAAGCGAGCCGGGGACCGGGGAGCTGTTTTTT. It codes for CASGSEPGTGELFF.

The V call is TRBV6-4, the J call TRBJ1-1; D is undetermined. Per germline, CDR1 MRHNA and CDR2 SNTAGT. This CDR3 is built from 12 residues. The ends were cut back, 10 bases at V and 5 bases at J, with 14 bases in the middle. CDR3 nucleotides: TGTGCCACACCGGGCCACACGACTGAAGCTTTCTTT. Protein sequence: CATPGHTTEAFF.

This clone has only one observation. The rearrangement links TRBV11-3 to TRBJ2-7; D gene ambiguous. The CDR3 runs 14 residues. The V gene's germline CDR1 is SGHNT and CDR2 YENEEA. V shed 2 bases and J shed 0 bases, with 8 bases lying between them. The CDR3: CASSLLSYSYEQYF. CDR3 bases: TGTGCCAGCAGCTTACTTAGCTACTCCTACGAGCAGTACTTC. Looking up the rest from reference TRBV11-3 and TRBJ2-7 gives the full variable domain: EAGVVQSPRYKIIEKKQPVAFWCNPISGHNTLYWYLQNLGQGPELLIRYENEEAVDDSQLPKDRFSAERLKGVDSTLKIQPAELGDSAVYLCASSLLSYSYEQYFGPGTRLTVT.

V is TRBV27 and J is TRBJ1-2; a possible D gene is TRBD1 (5 bases). Looked up from germline, CDR1 is MNHEY and CDR2 is SMNVEV (reference sequence). V lost 6 bases and J 3 bases, leaving 14 bases between the germline ends. This CDR3 has 14 residues. As DNA, the CDR3 is TGTGCCAGCAGCACAGACAGCCACTACTATGGCTACACCTTC. Translation: CASSTDSHYYGYTF.

V gene TRBV27 combines with J gene TRBJ2-1; 8 bases map to TRBD2. The V gene's germline CDR1 is MNHEY and CDR2 SMNVEV (reference sequence). The CDR3 is made up of 16 amino acids. The V gene end was trimmed by 4 bases and the J gene end by 8 bases; junction bases not matched to a gene: 13. The CDR3 here is CASSSALIEREHEQFF. The CDR3 bases are TGTGCCAGCAGTTCTGCTCTTATCGAGCGGGAGCATGAGCAGTTCTTC.

The rearrangement links TRBV3-1 (or the pseudogene TRBV3-2) to TRBJ2-4; 11 nucleotides match TRBD2. The CDR3 is 19 residues long. With 0 bases clipped from V and 3 bases from J, the junction kept 10 bases outside the gene matches. CDR1 LGHDT and CDR2 YNNKEL come from the germline V gene (reference sequence). CDR3 loop: CASSQDTLAGDRIKNIQYF. The DNA of the CDR3 is TGTGCCAGCAGCCAAGATACACTAGCGGGAGATAGAATCAAAAACATTCAGTACTTC.

V and J are TRBV6-2 or TRBV6-3 and TRBJ2-3; 10 nucleotides align to TRBD2. In germline, CDR1 is MNHEY, CDR2 SVGEGT. The V segment lost 5 bases and the J segment 8 bases; nucleotides outside the gene matches: 10. The CDR3 runs to 15 residues. CDR3 DNA: TGTGCCAGCAGTCCGAGCGGGAGGGCCCGAGCTACGCAGTATTTT. It is translated as CASSPSGRARATQYF.

This chain joins TRBV7-9 and TRBJ1-1, with TRBD1 as a possible D gene (5 bases). V lost 4 bases, J lost 7 bases, and 10 bases lay in between. Germline CDR1 and CDR2: SEHNR and FQNEAQ (reference sequence). The CDR3 sequence is 12 residues long. In DNA, the CDR3 is TGTGCCAGCAGCTCCCGGACACTTGAAGCTTTCTTT. This encodes CASSSRTLEAFF.

The chain carries TRBV19 and TRBJ1-2; TRBD1 matches 11 bases. The CDR3 contains 13 residues. J lost 8 bases, V lost 1 base, and 0 bases had no gene match. The V gene's germline CDR1 is LNHDA and CDR2 SQIVND (reference sequence). CDR3 loop: CASSIGTGGGYTF. The DNA for the CDR3 is TGTGCCAGTAGTATAGGGACAGGGGGCGGCTACACCTTC.

V usage is TRBV30 and J usage is TRBJ2-1; D gene unclear. The germline gives CDR1 GTSNPN, CDR2 SVGIG (reference sequence). This CDR3 has 14 amino acids. V lost 5 bases, J lost 0 bases, and 11 bases lay in between. CDR3 DNA: TGTGCCTGGGGTATGTCGAGCTCCTACAATGAGCAGTTCTTC. Translating gives CAWGMSSSYNEQFF.

The chain employs TRBV6-5 and TRBJ2-7; D is possibly TRBD2 (6 bases). The CDR3 has 15 amino acids. V was pared by 7 bases and J by 5 bases, with 21 bases between. CDR1 and CDR2 from the germline V gene are MNHEY and SVGAGI. CDR3 in DNA: TGTGCCAGCACCTACGGTGGCCGGGGGTGGGACGAGCAGTACTTC. It encodes CASTYGGRGWDEQYF.

The chain combines TRBV7-9 with TRBJ2-3; no firm D call. The V gene's germline CDR1 is SEHNR and CDR2 FQNEAQ (reference sequence). CDR3 size: 13 residues. V lost 2 bases and J 0 bases, leaving 3 bases between the germline ends. CDR3 sequence reads: CASSLISTDTQYF. CDR3 sequence (DNA): TGTGCCAGCAGCTTAATCAGCACAGATACGCAGTATTTT.

The CDR3, as DNA: TGTGCCAGTAGTATAGCGGGGACAGGGACTGAGACCCAGTACTTC. It translates to CASSIAGTGTETQYF. This rearrangement joins TRBV19 to TRBJ2-5; TRBD1 agrees at 9 bases. Germline V CDR1 and CDR2: LNHDA, SQIVND (reference sequence). This CDR3 is 15 amino acids long. Trimming at V came to 1 base and at J to 5 bases, leaving 5 bases not matched to a gene.

The V and J genes are TRBV7-6 and TRBJ1-3; the match to TRBD1 covers 12 bases. Germline-derived CDR1 and CDR2 are SGHVS and FNYEAQ. V was pared by 0 bases and J by 5 bases, with 2 bases of the junction left unmatched. The CDR3 contains 16 residues. The DNA for the CDR3 is TGTGCCAGCAGCTTAGCTGGGACAGGGGGCCGAAACACCATATATTTT. It specifies CASSLAGTGGRNTIYF.

Only one count was recorded for this clone. The V and J genes are TRBV5-6 and TRBJ1-2; 11 bases line up with TRBD1. Germline values: CDR1 SGHDT, CDR2 YYEEEE. The CDR3 is made up of 15 amino acids. J was trimmed by 7 bases and V by 4 bases; bases with no gene match: 9. In nucleotides, the CDR3 is TGTGCCAGCAGCGCCCAAGGACAGGGGGCCTTTGGCTACACCTTC. It codes for CASSAQGQGAFGYTF.

V gene TRBV7-9 combines with J gene TRBJ2-5, with 7 bases that match TRBD2. CDR1 is SEHNR and CDR2 is FQNEAQ in the germline V gene (reference sequence). Trimming cost V 5 bases and J 6 bases; bases outside gene matches: 9. This CDR3 spans 14 amino acids. CDR3 sequence reads: CASSPGPAGQTQYF. CDR3 DNA: TGTGCCAGCAGCCCGGGACCAGCGGGGCAGACCCAGTACTTC.

The chain uses TRBV10-3 and TRBJ2-3, with 7 bases aligning to TRBD2. V was clipped by 4 bases and J by 8 bases; unmatched bases: 3. Per germline, CDR1 ENHRY and CDR2 SYGVKD. This CDR3 region has 12 residues. The CDR3 region is CAISGTRGTQYF. CDR3 DNA: TGTGCCATCAGTGGGACTAGGGGTACGCAGTATTTT.